Sequencing of this T cell receptor beta chain was carried out in a study of neoadjuvant anti-PD-1 for oral cavity cancer. Across the whole study: Before surgery, most patients got three to four biweekly 3 mg/kg nivolumab doses. Study-wide results and caveats: PBMC Gini-index clonality exceeded responders' in non-responders post-nivolumab.

Most PBMC samples had 480 ng input DNA in six replicates. Clones were read by immunoSEQ multiplex PCR, and TCRdb kept only the in-frame ones, dropping some. The table has about 8,000 clones, 70% seen once. On this clone itself: No antigen is known for it.

Regarding time point: after neoadjuvant nivolumab, at surgical resection. Patients had newly diagnosed, untreated stage II-IVA oral cavity squamous cell carcinoma. The sequence was collected from a person aged 35-79 years with oral cavity squamous cell carcinoma. This specimen was PBMCs, taken after nivolumab (anti-PD-1) treatment.

CDR3 sequence (DNA): TGTGCCAGCAGTCCTCCCGGGGTGGCCCAGTACTTC. Translated: CASSPPGVAQYF. This chain uses TRBV28 with TRBJ2-5; tentatively, D is TRBD2 (5 bases). V lost 5 bases to trimming and J lost 9 bases, with 13 bases between them. The CDR3 loop spans 12 amino acids. Per germline, CDR1 MDHEN and CDR2 SYDVKM. The full variable domain, completed using reference TRBV28 and TRBJ2-5, is DVKVTQSSRYLVKRTGEKVFLECVQDMDHENMFWYRQDPGLGLRLIYFSYDVKMKEKGDIPEGYSVSREKKERFSLILESASTNQTSMYLCASSPPGVAQYFGPGTRLLVL.